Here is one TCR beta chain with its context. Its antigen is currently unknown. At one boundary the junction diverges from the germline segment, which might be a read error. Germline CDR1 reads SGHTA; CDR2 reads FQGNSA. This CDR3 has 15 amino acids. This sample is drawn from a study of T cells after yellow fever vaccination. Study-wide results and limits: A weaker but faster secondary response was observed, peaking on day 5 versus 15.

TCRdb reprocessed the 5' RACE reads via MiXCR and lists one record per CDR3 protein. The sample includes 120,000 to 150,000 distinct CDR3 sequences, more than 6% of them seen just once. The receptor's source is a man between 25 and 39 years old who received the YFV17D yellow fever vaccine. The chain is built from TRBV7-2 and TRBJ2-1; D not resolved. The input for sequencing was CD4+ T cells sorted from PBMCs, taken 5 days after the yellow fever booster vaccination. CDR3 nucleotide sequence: TGTCCCAGCAGCCCCTTGCGAGACAACTCGAATGAGCAGTTCTTC. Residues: CPSSPLRDNSNEQFF. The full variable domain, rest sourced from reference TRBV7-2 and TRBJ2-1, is GAGVSQSPSNKVTEKGKDVELRCDPISGHTALYWYRQSLGQGLEFLIYFQGNSAPDKSGLPSDRFSAERTGGSVSTLTIQRTQQEDSAVYLCPSSPLRDNSNEQFFGPGTRLTVL.